This T cell receptor (beta chain) stems from a study of chemoradiotherapy in HPV16-positive cancers. Study-wide points: For HPV16-positive patients, expanding HPV-responsive T cells associated with longer recurrence-free survival. During treatment, candidate HPV-specific clones and E7-related motifs expanded in tumor.

About this clone: No antigen is known for it.

Method: immunoSEQ multiplex PCR; TCRdb's copy keeps in-frame clones and lacks some. Of some 30,000 clones in the sample, around 87% were seen once. This CDR3 is 17 amino acids long. V was pared by 2 bases and J by 2 bases, with 9 bases of the junction left unmatched. Germline CDR1 is SGHTA and CDR2 is FQGNSA. Repertoires were sampled repeatedly during chemoradiotherapy. The sequencing used blood, collected from a patient who underwent chemoradiotherapy. This TCR was recovered from a human donor with HPV-associated anogenital cancer. The chain employs TRBV7-2 and TRBJ2-3, with 8 positions matching TRBD2. CDR3 sequence: CASSLSGRGGATDTQYF. CDR3 sequence (DNA): TGTGCCAGCAGCTTAAGCGGCCGGGGGGGGGCCACAGATACGCAGTATTTT.